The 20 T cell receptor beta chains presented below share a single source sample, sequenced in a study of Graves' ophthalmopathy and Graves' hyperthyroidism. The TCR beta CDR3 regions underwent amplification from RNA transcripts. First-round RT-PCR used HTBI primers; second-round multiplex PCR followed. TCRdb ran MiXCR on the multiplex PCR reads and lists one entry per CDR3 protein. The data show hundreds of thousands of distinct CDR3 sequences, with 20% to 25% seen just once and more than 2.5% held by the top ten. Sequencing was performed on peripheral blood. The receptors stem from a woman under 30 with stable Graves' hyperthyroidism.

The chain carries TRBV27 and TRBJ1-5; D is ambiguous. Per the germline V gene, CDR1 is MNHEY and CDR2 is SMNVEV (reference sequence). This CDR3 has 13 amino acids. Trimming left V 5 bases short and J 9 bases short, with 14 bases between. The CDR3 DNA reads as TGTGCCAGCAGTCCCCGAGGAGAATCGCCCCAGCATTTT. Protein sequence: CASSPRGESPQHF.

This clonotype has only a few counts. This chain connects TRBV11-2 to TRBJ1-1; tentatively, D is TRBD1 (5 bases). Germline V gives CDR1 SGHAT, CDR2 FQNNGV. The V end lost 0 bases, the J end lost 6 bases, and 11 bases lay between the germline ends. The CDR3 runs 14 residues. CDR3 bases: TGTGCCAGCAGCTTAGATGGTTGGGGGGCTGAAGCTTTCTTT. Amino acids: CASSLDGWGAEAFF.

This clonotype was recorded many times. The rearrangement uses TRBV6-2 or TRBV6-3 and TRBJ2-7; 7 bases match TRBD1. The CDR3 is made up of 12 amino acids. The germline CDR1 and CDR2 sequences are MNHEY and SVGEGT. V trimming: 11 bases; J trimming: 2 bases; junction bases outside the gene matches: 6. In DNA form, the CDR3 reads TGTGCCTCCACGGGACAGACCTACGAGCAGTACTTC. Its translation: CASTGQTYEQYF.

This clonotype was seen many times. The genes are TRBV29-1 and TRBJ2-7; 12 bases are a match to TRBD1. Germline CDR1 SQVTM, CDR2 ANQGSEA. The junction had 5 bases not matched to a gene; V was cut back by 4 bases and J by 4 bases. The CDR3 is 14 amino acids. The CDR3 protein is CSVAGTGGSYEQYF. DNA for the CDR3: TGCAGCGTTGCCGGGACAGGGGGCTCTTACGAGCAGTACTTC.

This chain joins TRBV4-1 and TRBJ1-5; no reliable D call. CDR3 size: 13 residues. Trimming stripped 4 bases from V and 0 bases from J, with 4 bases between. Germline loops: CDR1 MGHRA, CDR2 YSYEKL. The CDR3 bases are TGCGCCAGCAGCCGTGCTAGCAATCAGCCCCAGCATTTT. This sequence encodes CASSRASNQPQHF.

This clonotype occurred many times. The CDR3 loop is CASSWDLGTGELFF. The CDR3 coding sequence is TGTGCCAGCAGTTGGGACCTTGGGACCGGGGAGCTGTTTTTT. The J gene is TRBJ2-2, the V gene TRBV6-5; TRBD1 or TRBD2 may be the D gene (5 bases each). There are 14 residues in the CDR3. V was clipped by 4 bases and J by 5 bases, with 11 bases between them. Germline loops: CDR1 MNHEY, CDR2 SVGAGI.

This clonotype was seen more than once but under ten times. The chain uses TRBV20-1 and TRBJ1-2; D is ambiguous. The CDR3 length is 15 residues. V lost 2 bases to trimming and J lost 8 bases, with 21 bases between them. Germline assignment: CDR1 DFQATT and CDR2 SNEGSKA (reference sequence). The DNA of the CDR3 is TGCAGTGCTAGACCCAGATGGTTGGGGTTGTCAGGCTACACCTTC. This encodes CSARPRWLGLSGYTF.

The CDR3 DNA reads TGTGCCAGCAGCCCCGGGACTAGCGGGGCCGTGAGCTCCTACGAGCAGTACTTC. Protein sequence: CASSPGTSGAVSSYEQYF. The rearrangement links TRBV6-2 or TRBV6-3 to TRBJ2-7; 13 nucleotides line up with TRBD2. The CDR3 spans 18 residues. CDR1 MNHEY and CDR2 SVGEGT come from the germline V gene. Unmatched junction bases numbered 11, after V lost 6 bases and J lost 0 bases.

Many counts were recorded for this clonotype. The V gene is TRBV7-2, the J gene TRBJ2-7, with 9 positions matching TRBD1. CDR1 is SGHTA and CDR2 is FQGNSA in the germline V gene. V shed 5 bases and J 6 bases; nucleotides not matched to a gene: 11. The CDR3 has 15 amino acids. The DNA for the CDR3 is TGTGCCAGCAGCGGACGGACAGGGGAGTTTTCCGAGCAGTACTTC. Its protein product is CASSGRTGEFSEQYF.

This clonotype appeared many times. The CDR3 DNA sequence: TGTGCCAGCAGCTTAATGAGTTACGAGCAGTACTTC. Its protein product is CASSLMSYEQYF. The V gene is TRBV7-8, the J gene TRBJ2-7, with D uncertain. Trimming shortened V by 2 bases and J by 4 bases, and 6 bases separated the two germline ends. CDR3 size: 12 residues. CDR1 is SGHVS and CDR2 is FQNEAQ in the germline V gene.

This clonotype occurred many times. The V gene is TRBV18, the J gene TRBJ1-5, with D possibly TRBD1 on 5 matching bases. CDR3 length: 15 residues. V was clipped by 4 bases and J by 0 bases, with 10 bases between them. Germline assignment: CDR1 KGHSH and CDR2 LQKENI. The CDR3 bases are TGTGCCAGCTCACGGGGACCGTATAGCAATCAGCCCCAGCATTTT. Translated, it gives CASSRGPYSNQPQHF.

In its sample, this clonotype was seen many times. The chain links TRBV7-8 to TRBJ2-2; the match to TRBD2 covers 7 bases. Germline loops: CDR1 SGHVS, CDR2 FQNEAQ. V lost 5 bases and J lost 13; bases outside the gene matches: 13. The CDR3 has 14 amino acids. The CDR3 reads CASSLSSGGWLLFF. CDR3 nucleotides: TGTGCCAGCAGCCTATCTAGCGGAGGGTGGTTGCTGTTTTTT.

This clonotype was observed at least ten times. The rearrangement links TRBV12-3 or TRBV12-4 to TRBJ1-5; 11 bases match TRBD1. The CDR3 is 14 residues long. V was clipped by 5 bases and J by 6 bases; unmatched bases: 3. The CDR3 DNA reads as TGTGCCAGCAGTCGGACAGGGGGCGGTCAGCCCCAGCATTTT. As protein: CASSRTGGGQPQHF.

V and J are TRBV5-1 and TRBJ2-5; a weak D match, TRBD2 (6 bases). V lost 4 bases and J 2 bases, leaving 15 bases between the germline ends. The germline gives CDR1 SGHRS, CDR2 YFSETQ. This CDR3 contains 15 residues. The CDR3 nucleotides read TGCGCCAGCAGCCGGAGGGCAGGGATGCAAGAGACCCAGTACTTC. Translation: CASSRRAGMQETQYF.

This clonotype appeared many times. CDR3 DNA sequence: TGCGCCAGCAGCCCGACAGGGATAAATCCAACAAATACCGGGGAGCTGTTTTTT. This encodes CASSPTGINPTNTGELFF. The chain links TRBV5-1 to TRBJ2-2; 7 positions agree with TRBD1. V shed 4 bases and J 5 bases; nucleotides not matched to a gene: 17. Germline V gene sequence: CDR1 SGHRS, CDR2 YFSETQ. The CDR3 extends over 18 amino acids. The full variable domain, its missing parts supplied by reference TRBV5-1 and TRBJ2-2, is KAGVTQTPRYLIKTRGQQVTLSCSPISGHRSVSWYQQTPGQGLQFLFEYFSETQRNKGNFPGRFSGRQFSNSRSEMNVSTLELGDSALYLCASSPTGINPTNTGELFFGEGSRLTVL.

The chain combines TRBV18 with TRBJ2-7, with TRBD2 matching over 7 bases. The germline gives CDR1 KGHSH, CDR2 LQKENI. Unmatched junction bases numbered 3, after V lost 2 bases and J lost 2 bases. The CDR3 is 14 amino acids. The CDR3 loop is CASSPGEGTYEQYF. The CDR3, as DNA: TGTGCCAGCTCACCAGGGGAGGGGACCTACGAGCAGTACTTC. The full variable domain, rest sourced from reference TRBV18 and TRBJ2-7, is NAGVMQNPRHLVRRRGQEARLRCSPMKGHSHVYWYRQLPEEGLKFMVYLQKENIIDESGMPKERFSAEFPKEGPSILRIQQVVRGDSAAYFCASSPGEGTYEQYFGPGTRLTVT.

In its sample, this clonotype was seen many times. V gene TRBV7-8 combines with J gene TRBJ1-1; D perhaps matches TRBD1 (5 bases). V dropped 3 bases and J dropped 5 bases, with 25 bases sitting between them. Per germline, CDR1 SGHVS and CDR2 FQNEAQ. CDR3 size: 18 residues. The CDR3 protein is CASSFRYEAGAGGTEAFF. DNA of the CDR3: TGTGCCAGCAGCTTTAGATATGAGGCCGGGGCAGGCGGGACTGAAGCTTTCTTT.

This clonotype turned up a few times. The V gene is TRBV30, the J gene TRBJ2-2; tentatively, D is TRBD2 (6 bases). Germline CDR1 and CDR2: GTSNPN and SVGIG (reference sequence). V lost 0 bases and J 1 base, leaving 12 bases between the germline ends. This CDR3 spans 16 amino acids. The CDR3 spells CAWSVPGTGNTGELFF. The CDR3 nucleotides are TGTGCCTGGAGTGTACCCGGGACTGGGAACACCGGGGAGCTGTTTTTT. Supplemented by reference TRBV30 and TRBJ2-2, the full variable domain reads SQTIHQWPATLVQPVGSPLSLECTVEGTSNPNLYWYRQAAGRGLQLLFYSVGIGQISSEVPQNLSASRPQDRQFILSSKKLLLSDSGFYLCAWSVPGTGNTGELFFGEGSRLTVL.

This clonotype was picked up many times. The CDR3 protein is CASSQMTGLGGYTF. DNA of the CDR3: TGCGCCAGCAGCCAAATGACAGGGCTAGGAGGCTACACCTTC. The chain has TRBV4-1 and TRBJ1-2; 7 nucleotides agree with TRBD1. Trimming removed 2 bases from V and 8 bases from J; junction bases left unmatched: 8. The CDR3 runs to 14 residues. The germline V gene has CDR1 MGHRA and CDR2 YSYEKL.

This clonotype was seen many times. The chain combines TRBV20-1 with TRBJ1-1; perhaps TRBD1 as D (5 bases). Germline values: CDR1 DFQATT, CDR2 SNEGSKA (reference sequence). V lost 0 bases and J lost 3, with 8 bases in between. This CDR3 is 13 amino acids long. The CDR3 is CSARDGGDTEAFF. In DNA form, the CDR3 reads TGCAGTGCTAGAGACGGGGGAGACACTGAAGCTTTCTTT.